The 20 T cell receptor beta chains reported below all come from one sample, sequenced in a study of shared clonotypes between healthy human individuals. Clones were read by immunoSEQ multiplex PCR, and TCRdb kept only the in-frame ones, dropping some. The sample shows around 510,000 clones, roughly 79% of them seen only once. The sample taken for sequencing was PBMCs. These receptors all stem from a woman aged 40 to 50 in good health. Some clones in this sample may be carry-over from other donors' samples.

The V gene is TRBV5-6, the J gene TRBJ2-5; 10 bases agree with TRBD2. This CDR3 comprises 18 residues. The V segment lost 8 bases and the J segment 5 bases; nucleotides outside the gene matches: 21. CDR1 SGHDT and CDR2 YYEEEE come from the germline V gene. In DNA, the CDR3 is TGTGCCAGTTTCTCCCGGCGGCTAGCGGGAGTGGGGAGGGAGACCCAGTACTTC. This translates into CASFSRRLAGVGRETQYF.

The CDR3 reads CASSTSGSGANVLTF. The CDR3, as DNA: TGCGCCAGCAGCACTAGCGGCTCTGGGGCCAACGTCCTGACTTTC. The rearrangement uses TRBV5-1 and TRBJ2-6; TRBD2 matches at 8 bases. The CDR3 contains 15 residues. V lost 4 bases, J lost 0 bases, and 0 bases stayed unmatched. Germline CDR1 SGHRS, CDR2 YFSETQ. Variable domain in full (rest from reference TRBV5-1 and TRBJ2-6): KAGVTQTPRYLIKTRGQQVTLSCSPISGHRSVSWYQQTPGQGLQFLFEYFSETQRNKGNFPGRFSGRQFSNSRSEMNVSTLELGDSALYLCASSTSGSGANVLTFGAGSRLTVL.

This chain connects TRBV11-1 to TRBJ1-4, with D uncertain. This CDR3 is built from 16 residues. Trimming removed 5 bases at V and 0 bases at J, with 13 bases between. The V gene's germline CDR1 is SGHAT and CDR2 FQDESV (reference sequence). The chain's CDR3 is CASSRAEGATNEKLFF. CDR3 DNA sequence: TGTGCCAGCAGCCGGGCGGAAGGAGCAACTAATGAAAAACTGTTTTTT.

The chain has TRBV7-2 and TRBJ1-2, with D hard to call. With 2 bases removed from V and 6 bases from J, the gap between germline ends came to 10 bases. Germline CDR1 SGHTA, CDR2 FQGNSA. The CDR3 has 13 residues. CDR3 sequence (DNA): TGTGCCAGCAGCTTATACGAGGGTCATGGCTACACCTTC. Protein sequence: CASSLYEGHGYTF.

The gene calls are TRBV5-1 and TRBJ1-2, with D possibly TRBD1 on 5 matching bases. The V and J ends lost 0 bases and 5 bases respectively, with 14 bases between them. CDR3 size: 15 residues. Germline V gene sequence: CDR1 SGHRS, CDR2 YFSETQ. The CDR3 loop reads CASSLGQPQSYGYTF. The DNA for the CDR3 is TGCGCCAGCAGCTTGGGACAGCCTCAGTCTTATGGCTACACCTTC.

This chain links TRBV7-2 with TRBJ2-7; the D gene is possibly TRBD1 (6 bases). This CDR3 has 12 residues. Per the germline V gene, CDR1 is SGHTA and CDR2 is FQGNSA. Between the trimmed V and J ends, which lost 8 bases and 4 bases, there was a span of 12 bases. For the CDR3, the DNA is TGTGCCAGCGGGACACAGCCATACGAGCAGTACTTC. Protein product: CASGTQPYEQYF.

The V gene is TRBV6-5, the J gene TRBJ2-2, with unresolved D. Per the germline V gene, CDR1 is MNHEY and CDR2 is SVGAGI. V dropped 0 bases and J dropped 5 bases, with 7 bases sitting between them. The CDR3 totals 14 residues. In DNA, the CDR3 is TGTGCCAGCAGTTACTCGGAGAATACCGGGGAGCTGTTTTTT. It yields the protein CASSYSENTGELFF.

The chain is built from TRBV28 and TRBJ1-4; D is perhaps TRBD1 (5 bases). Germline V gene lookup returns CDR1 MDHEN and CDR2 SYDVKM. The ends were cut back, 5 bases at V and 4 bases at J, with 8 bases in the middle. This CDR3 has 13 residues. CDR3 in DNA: TGTGCCAGCAGTCGGGGCGGTAATGAAAAACTGTTTTTT. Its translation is CASSRGGNEKLFF.

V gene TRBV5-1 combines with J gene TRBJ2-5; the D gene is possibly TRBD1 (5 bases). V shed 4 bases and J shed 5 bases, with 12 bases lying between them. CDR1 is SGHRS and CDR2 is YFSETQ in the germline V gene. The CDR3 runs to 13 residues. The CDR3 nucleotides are TGCGCCAGCAGCATCACCAAGGGGGAGACCCAGTACTTC. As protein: CASSITKGETQYF.

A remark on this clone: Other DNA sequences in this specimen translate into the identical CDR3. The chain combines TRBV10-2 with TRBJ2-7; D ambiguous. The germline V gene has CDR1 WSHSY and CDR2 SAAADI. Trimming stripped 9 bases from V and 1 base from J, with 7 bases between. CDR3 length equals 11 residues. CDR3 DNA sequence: TGCGCCAGTACAGATTCCTACGAGCAGTACTTC. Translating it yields CASTDSYEQYF.

This chain's CDR3 is CASSSPWAGEEGTEAFF. CDR3 DNA: TGTGCCAGCAGCTCCCCCTGGGCAGGGGAGGAAGGAACTGAAGCTTTCTTT. The J gene is TRBJ1-1, the V gene TRBV5-4; D possibly corresponds to TRBD1 (6 bases). Germline loops: CDR1 SGHNT, CDR2 YYREEE (reference sequence). With 3 bases removed from V and 5 bases from J, the gap between germline ends came to 23 bases. The CDR3 is 17 amino acids.

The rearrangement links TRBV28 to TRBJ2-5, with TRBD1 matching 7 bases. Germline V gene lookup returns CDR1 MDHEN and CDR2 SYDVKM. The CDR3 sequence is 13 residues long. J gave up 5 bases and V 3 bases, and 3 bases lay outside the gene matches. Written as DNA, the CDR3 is TGTGCCAGCAGTTTGACAGGGCCGGAGACCCAGTACTTC. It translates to CASSLTGPETQYF.

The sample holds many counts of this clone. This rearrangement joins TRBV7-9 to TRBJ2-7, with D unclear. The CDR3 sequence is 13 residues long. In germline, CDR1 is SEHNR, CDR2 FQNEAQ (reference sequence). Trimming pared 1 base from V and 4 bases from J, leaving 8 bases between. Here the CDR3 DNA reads TGTGCCAGCAGCTTAGGGAATTTGTACGAGCAGTACTTC. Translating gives CASSLGNLYEQYF.

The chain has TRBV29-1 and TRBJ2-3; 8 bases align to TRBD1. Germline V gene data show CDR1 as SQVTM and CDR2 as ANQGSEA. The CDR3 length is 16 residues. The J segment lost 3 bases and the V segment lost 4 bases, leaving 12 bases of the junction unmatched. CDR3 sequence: CSVGGVRGQGTDTQYF. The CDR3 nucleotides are TGCAGCGTTGGTGGTGTCAGGGGGCAAGGGACAGATACGCAGTATTTT.

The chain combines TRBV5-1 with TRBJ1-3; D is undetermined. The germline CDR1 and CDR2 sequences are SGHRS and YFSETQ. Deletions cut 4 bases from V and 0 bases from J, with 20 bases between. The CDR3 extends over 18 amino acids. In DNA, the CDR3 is TGCGCCAGCAGCCCAGACCCCTTAGCACGGAACTCTGGAAACACCATATATTTT. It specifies CASSPDPLARNSGNTIYF.

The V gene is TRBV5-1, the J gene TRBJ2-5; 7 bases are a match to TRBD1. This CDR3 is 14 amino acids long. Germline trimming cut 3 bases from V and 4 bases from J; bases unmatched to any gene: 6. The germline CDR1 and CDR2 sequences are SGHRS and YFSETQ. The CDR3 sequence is CASSSEGARETQYF. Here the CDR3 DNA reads TGCGCCAGCAGCTCTGAGGGGGCACGAGAGACCCAGTACTTC. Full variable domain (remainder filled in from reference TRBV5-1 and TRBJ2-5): KAGVTQTPRYLIKTRGQQVTLSCSPISGHRSVSWYQQTPGQGLQFLFEYFSETQRNKGNFPGRFSGRQFSNSRSEMNVSTLELGDSALYLCASSSEGARETQYFGPGTRLLVL.

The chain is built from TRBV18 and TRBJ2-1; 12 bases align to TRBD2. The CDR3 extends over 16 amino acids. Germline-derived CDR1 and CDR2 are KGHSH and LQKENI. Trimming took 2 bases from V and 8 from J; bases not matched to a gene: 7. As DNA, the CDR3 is TGTGCCAGCTCACCAAATCTAGCGGGAGGGCGATATGAGCAGTTCTTC. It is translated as CASSPNLAGGRYEQFF.

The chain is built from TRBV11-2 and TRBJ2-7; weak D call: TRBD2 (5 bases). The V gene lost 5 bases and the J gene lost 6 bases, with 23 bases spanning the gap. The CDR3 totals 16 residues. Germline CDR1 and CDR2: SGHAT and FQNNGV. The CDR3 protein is CASSPDPLWTASEQYF. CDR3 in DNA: TGTGCCAGCAGCCCAGACCCCCTTTGGACTGCCTCCGAGCAGTACTTC.

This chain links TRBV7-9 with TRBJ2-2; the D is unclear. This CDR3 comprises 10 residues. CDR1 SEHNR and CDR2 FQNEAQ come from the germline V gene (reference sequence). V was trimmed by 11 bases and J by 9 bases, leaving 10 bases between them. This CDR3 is CAAGRRELFF. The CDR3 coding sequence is TGTGCCGCCGGCCGACGGGAGCTGTTTTTT. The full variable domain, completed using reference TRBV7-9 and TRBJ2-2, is DTGVSQNPRHKITKRGQNVTFRCDPISEHNRLYWYRQTLGQGPEFLTYFQNEAQLEKSRLLSDRFSAERPKGSFSTLEIQRTEQGDSAMYLCAAGRRELFFGEGSRLTVL.

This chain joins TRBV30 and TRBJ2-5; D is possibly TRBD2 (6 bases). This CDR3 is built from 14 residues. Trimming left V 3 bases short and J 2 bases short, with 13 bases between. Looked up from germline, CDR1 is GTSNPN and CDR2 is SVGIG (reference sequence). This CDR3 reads CAWRSFSGQETQYF. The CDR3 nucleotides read TGTGCCTGGAGGTCCTTTAGCGGACAAGAGACCCAGTACTTC. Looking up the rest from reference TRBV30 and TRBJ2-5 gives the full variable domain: SQTIHQWPATLVQPVGSPLSLECTVEGTSNPNLYWYRQAAGRGLQLLFYSVGIGQISSEVPQNLSASRPQDRQFILSSKKLLLSDSGFYLCAWRSFSGQETQYFGPGTRLLVL.